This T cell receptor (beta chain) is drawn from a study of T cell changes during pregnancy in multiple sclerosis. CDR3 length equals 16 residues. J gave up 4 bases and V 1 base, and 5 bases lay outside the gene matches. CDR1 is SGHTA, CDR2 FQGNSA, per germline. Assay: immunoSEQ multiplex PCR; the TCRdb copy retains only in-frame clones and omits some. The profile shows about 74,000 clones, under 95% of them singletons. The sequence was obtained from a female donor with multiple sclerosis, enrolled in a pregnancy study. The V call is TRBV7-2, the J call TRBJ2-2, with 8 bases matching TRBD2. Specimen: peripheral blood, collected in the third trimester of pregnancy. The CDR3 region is CASSLEAGEGTGELFF. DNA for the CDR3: TGTGCCAGCAGCTTAGAAGCGGGGGAGGGCACCGGGGAGCTGTTTTTT.